This T cell receptor (beta chain) was identified during a study of cytomegalovirus exposure and HLA in healthy donors. This CDR3 contains 19 residues. After removal of 3 bases from V and 0 bases from J, the junction contained 15 bases not matched to a gene. Germline CDR1 reads SGDLS; CDR2 reads YYNGEE. Using immunoSEQ multiplex PCR, the repertoire was profiled, and TCRdb retains in-frame clones only, with some absent. The sample records 200,000 or so clones, more than 80% being singletons. This clone has only one observation. The chain combines TRBV9 with TRBJ1-3; 7 bases align to TRBD1. The sequenced sample consisted of PBMCs. This TCR was sampled from a man between 18 and 35 years old in good health and CMV-seropositive. The CDR3 loop is CASSDSPLTGQSSGNTIYF. The DNA for the CDR3 is TGTGCCAGCAGCGATTCCCCTCTGACAGGGCAGAGCTCTGGAAACACCATATATTTT.